This T cell receptor (beta chain) was identified in a study of response to subunit inactivated influenza vaccine. V shed 1 base, J shed 5 bases, and the junction held 7 bases outside the gene matches. The CDR3 loop spans 17 amino acids. In germline, CDR1 is SGHAT, CDR2 FQNNGV. This clonotype turned up a few times. TCRdb passed the RT-PCR reads through MiXCR, listing each CDR3 protein once. The repertoire has roughly 190,000 distinct CDR3 sequences, approximately 12% of them found once; the top ten carry less than 30%. In addition, the sample was reused for a study of T cells expressing NK-cell markers. That work contributes: UMIs accompanied the 5'RACE template switching by which TCR beta cDNA was made. The authors derived TCR beta repertoires from sorted CD3+CD56+NKG2C+, CD3+CD56+NKG2C- and CD3+CD56-NKG2C+ T cells. The sequencing cohort of eight donors included seven HCMV-seropositive individuals and one seronegative individual. HCMV specificity of expanded NKG2C+ T cell clones remained unclear.

This TCR was sampled from a man in his fifties or sixties who received an inactivated influenza vaccine. V gene TRBV11-2 combines with J gene TRBJ2-5; 13 nucleotides align to TRBD2. The sequences come from CD8+ T cells sorted from PBMCs, collected 11 to 12 days after vaccination. The CDR3 nucleotides are TGTGCCAGCAGCTTAGGACTAGCGGGAGGTGGAGGGGAGACCCAGTACTTC. Its translation is CASSLGLAGGGGETQYF. Complete variable domain (other parts from reference TRBV11-2 and TRBJ2-5): EAGVAQSPRYKIIEKRQSVAFWCNPISGHATLYWYQQILGQGPKLLIQFQNNGVVDDSQLPKDRFSAERLKGVDSTLKIQPAKLEDSAVYLCASSLGLAGGGGETQYFGPGTRLLVL.